Listed below are T cell receptor beta chains from one sample, sequenced in a study of shared T cell receptors in the human thymus. Generated by immunoSEQ multiplex PCR, the TCRdb table keeps only in-frame clones and is missing some. In the table there are hundreds of thousands of clones, 70% to 80% of which are singletons. These same data were also listed under a study on human thymus T cells.

The sample was thymocytes. Receptors originate from a boy younger than two with a congenital heart defect. Each CDR3 is given with its conserved first and last residue. D genes are given only for firm matches. Clone size is stated in some rows and not others, as once, few, many or a class when expanded.

TRBD2	TRBV5-1	TRBJ2-7	few	CASYASGSQYEQYF	TGCGCCAGCTACGCTAGCGGGAGTCAGTACGAGCAGTACTTC
TRBD2	TRBV6-5	TRBJ2-3	few	CAPLPAGGDTQYF	TGTGCCCCCCTCCCAGCGGGAGGGGATACGCAGTATTTT
.	TRBV5-1	TRBJ2-5	.	CASSLDRENQETQYF	TGCGCCAGCAGCTTGGACAGGGAGAATCAAGAGACCCAGTACTTC
.	TRBV5-4	TRBJ2-7	.	CASSLACDSDHRAYEQYF	TGTGCCAGCAGCTTGGCCTGTGACTCCGATCACAGGGCTTACGAGCAGTACTTC
.	TRBV7-9	TRBJ2-7	.	CASSTFSGPSYEQYF	TGTGCCAGCAGCACGTTTAGCGGCCCCTCCTACGAGCAGTACTTC
.	TRBV9	TRBJ1-1	few	CASSVALNTEAFF	TGTGCCAGCAGCGTAGCCTTGAACACTGAAGCTTTCTTT
TRBD2	TRBV4-3	TRBJ2-1	.	CASSLQREQYNEQFF	TGCGCCAGCAGCCTACAGCGGGAGCAGTACAATGAGCAGTTCTTC
TRBD2	TRBV25-1	TRBJ2-3	.	CATYGAGLARDTQYF	TGTGCCACCTACGGGGCGGGACTAGCGAGAGATACGCAGTATTTT
TRBD1	TRBV4-1	TRBJ2-7	.	CASSPLTRGGQGEYYEQYF	TGCGCCAGCAGCCCTCTGACCCGAGGGGGACAGGGGGAGTACTACGAGCAGTACTTC
.	TRBV19	TRBJ2-1	.	CASSIERVRSYNEQFF	TGTGCCAGTAGTATTGAGAGGGTAAGGTCCTACAATGAGCAGTTCTTC
TRBD2	TRBV7-9	TRBJ2-3	few	CASTKIPGGRVTDTQYF	TGTGCCAGCACCAAAATTCCGGGCGGGAGGGTCACAGATACGCAGTATTTT
.	TRBV7-9	TRBJ1-2	.	CATELQGFTRPGGYTF	TGTGCCACCGAACTACAGGGTTTCACTAGGCCAGGTGGCTACACCTTC
.	TRBV5-1	TRBJ2-5	.	CASSSLQVPQETQYF	TGCGCCAGCAGCTCCCTTCAGGTACCCCAAGAGACCCAGTACTTC
.	TRBV4-3	TRBJ1-4	.	CASSQDKGEANEKLFF	TGCGCCAGCAGCCAAGATAAAGGGGAGGCCAATGAAAAACTGTTTTTT
TRBD1	TRBV19	TRBJ1-1	.	CASSRRGQGEIMNTEAFF	TGTGCCAGTAGCAGGAGAGGACAGGGGGAAATCATGAACACTGAAGCTTTCTTT
.	TRBV7-8	TRBJ1-1	.	CASSPRGDRGATFF	TGTGCCAGCAGCCCGCGCGGGGATCGAGGGGCAACTTTCTTT
TRBD2	TRBV30	TRBJ2-7	once	CAWSGSGRYEQYF	TGTGCCTGGAGTGGGAGCGGGAGATACGAGCAGTACTTC
.	TRBV5-6	TRBJ2-1	.	CASSPGDGEPPLSYNEQFF	TGTGCCAGCAGCCCCGGGGATGGGGAGCCTCCACTTTCCTACAATGAGCAGTTCTTC
.	TRBV21-1	TRBJ2-2	.	CASSKEGVTGELFF	TGTGCCAGCAGCAAAGAGGGGGTCACCGGGGAGCTGTTTTTT
TRBD2	TRBV6-5	TRBJ2-7	.	CASSPRRAGAYEQYF	TGTGCCAGCAGTCCCCGGCGAGCGGGAGCATACGAGCAGTACTTC
TRBD2	TRBV28	TRBJ2-3	few	CASSGLAGTDTQYF	TGTGCCAGCAGTGGACTAGCGGGGACAGATACGCAGTATTTT
TRBD1	TRBV5-8	TRBJ1-5	.	CASSALRTGGIRNQPQHF	TGTGCCAGCAGCGCCCTCCGTACAGGGGGAATTCGCAATCAGCCCCAGCATTTT
TRBD1	TRBV4-3	TRBJ2-7	.	CASSQGRFRPGQGAREQYF	TGCGCCAGCAGCCAAGGACGATTCAGACCAGGACAGGGGGCGCGTGAGCAGTACTTC
TRBD2	TRBV29-1	TRBJ2-5	.	CSVEKGLAGGPSKTQYF	TGCAGCGTTGAAAAGGGACTAGCGGGAGGGCCCTCAAAGACCCAGTACTTC
TRBD1	TRBV11-3	TRBJ1-1	.	CASSSGQGNTEAFF	TGTGCCAGCAGCTCGGGACAGGGGAACACTGAAGCTTTCTTT
.	TRBV5-1	TRBJ2-7	.	CASRCTPGRLRYF	TGCGCCAGCAGGTGTACCCCGGGAAGGCTACGGTACTTC
.	TRBV29-1	TRBJ2-3	.	CSVDGPPGLTDTQYF	TGCAGCGTTGACGGGCCACCGGGACTCACAGATACGCAGTATTTT
.	TRBV7-6	TRBJ2-7	.	CASSLARDKSSYEQYF	TGTGCCAGCAGCTTAGCCCGGGACAAGAGCTCCTACGAGCAGTACTTC
.	TRBV6-1	TRBJ2-1	.	CASSSGYDSYNEQFF	TGTGCCAGCAGTTCAGGGTACGATTCCTACAATGAGCAGTTCTTC
TRBD2	TRBV5-1	TRBJ2-7	.	CASSLAPGGTYEQYF	TGCGCCAGCAGCTTGGCCCCGGGAGGGACGTACGAGCAGTACTTC
.	TRBV2	TRBJ2-6	.	CASRDISSGANVLTF	TGTGCCAGCAGGGACATTAGCTCTGGGGCCAACGTCCTGACTTTC
TRBD2	TRBV5-6	TRBJ2-1	.	CASSLAQSGRYNEQFF	TGTGCCAGCAGCTTGGCCCAGAGCGGGAGATACAATGAGCAGTTCTTC
.	TRBV30	TRBJ2-7	.	CAWSVHSSYEQYF	TGTGCCTGGAGTGTACACAGCTCCTACGAGCAGTACTTC
.	TRBV9	TRBJ1-2	.	CASSPSGGRGYIF	TGTGCCAGCAGCCCCTCGGGGGGTCGGGGCTACATCTTC
TRBD1	TRBV2	TRBJ2-7	few	CASSERDRVYEQYF	TGTGCCAGCAGTGAAAGGGACAGGGTTTACGAGCAGTACTTC
TRBD2	TRBV7-2	TRBJ2-7	.	CASSSHQRGSSYEQYF	TGTGCCAGCAGCAGTCACCAGCGGGGGAGCTCCTACGAGCAGTACTTC
TRBD1	TRBV14	TRBJ2-7	.	CASSQTGEQYF	TGTGCCAGCAGCCAGACAGGGGAGCAGTACTTC
TRBD2	TRBV19	TRBJ2-1	few	CASTVSGRYFNEQFF	TGTGCCAGTACTGTTAGCGGGAGATATTTCAATGAGCAGTTCTTC
TRBD1	TRBV7-9	TRBJ1-4	.	CASSNRDRGEKLFF	TGTGCCAGCAGCAACCGGGACAGGGGAGAAAAACTGTTTTTT